These 15 T cell receptor beta chains came from one sample sequenced in a study of blood T cells in healthy people across ages. With a J-beta primer mix and a sample-barcoded 5' primer, a second PCR ran roughly 6 to 12 cycles. MiXCR, applied by TCRdb to the 5' RACE reads, yields one record per CDR3 protein. The sample holds 710,000 or so distinct CDR3 sequences, 32% seen once. Input material: blood. The receptors shown here come from a woman aged 80 or over in good health.

This clonotype was seen a few times. The chain is built from TRBV4-1 and TRBJ1-4, with a tentative D call TRBD1 (6 bases). The CDR3 consists of 17 residues. V dropped 0 bases and J dropped 0 bases, with 11 bases sitting between them. CDR1 and CDR2 (germline): MGHRA, YSYEKL. DNA for the CDR3: TGCGCCAGCAGCCAAGATGGAGCAGGGGCAACTAATGAAAAACTGTTTTTT. Its translation is CASSQDGAGATNEKLFF.

Worth noting for this clonotype: The junction does not match germline at one end; this may be a read error. The gene calls are TRBV5-1 and TRBJ1-4; 9 bases agree with TRBD1. CDR1 is SGHRS, CDR2 YFSETQ, per germline. This CDR3 contains 14 residues. This CDR3 reads CASSRTGAEEKRFF. Written as DNA, the CDR3 is TGCGCCAGCAGCCGGACAGGGGCGGAAGAAAAACGGTTTTTT.

This clonotype was counted ten times or more. This chain links TRBV4-2 with TRBJ2-3; D is unresolved. Trimming took 0 bases from V and 4 from J, leaving 5 bases between them. The CDR3 is 13 amino acids. The V gene's germline CDR1 is LGHNA and CDR2 YNFKEQ. Written as DNA, the CDR3 is TGTGCCAGCAGCCAAGATTTCCCAGATACGCAGTATTTT. Encoded protein: CASSQDFPDTQYF.

This clonotype appeared a few times. The chain joins TRBV29-1 to TRBJ2-1; possible D gene TRBD2, 6 bases. In germline, CDR1 is SQVTM, CDR2 ANQGSEA. The CDR3 is 13 residues long. Trimming stripped 6 bases from V and 6 bases from J, with 15 bases between. CDR3 bases: TGCAGCGTCCCCGGGCCGGGACTCAATGAGCAGTTCTTC. This gives the protein CSVPGPGLNEQFF.

This clonotype has ten or more counts. CDR3 in amino acids: CASSFGFYEQYF. The CDR3 region has the DNA TGTGCCAGCAGCTTTGGGTTCTACGAGCAGTACTTC. The chain is built from TRBV7-2 and TRBJ2-7; D is unclear. The CDR3 is 12 residues long. CDR1 is SGHTA and CDR2 is FQGNSA in the germline V gene. The V end lost 3 bases, the J end lost 3 bases, and 6 bases lay between the germline ends.

This clonotype was seen repeatedly, ten times or more. V gene TRBV13 combines with J gene TRBJ2-6, with D unresolved. This CDR3 has 15 residues. Trimming stripped 5 bases from V and 1 base from J, with 9 bases between. In germline, CDR1 is PRHDT, CDR2 FYEKMQ (reference sequence). CDR3 DNA: TGTGCCAGCAGCCACGATGCTTCTGGGGCCAACGTCCTGACTTTC. It specifies CASSHDASGANVLTF.

This clonotype has just one count. The V gene is TRBV7-6, the J gene TRBJ2-1; D ambiguous. The V and J ends lost 6 bases and 0 bases respectively, with 12 bases between them. The CDR3 covers 15 residues. Germline V gene lookup returns CDR1 SGHVS and CDR2 FNYEAQ. The CDR3 DNA follows: TGTGCCAGCAGTTCAGGTTTCGACTCCTACAATGAGCAGTTCTTC. This sequence encodes CASSSGFDSYNEQFF.

Concerning this clonotype itself: A much larger clone differs by one base, so this may be a read error. The rearrangement uses TRBV11-2 and TRBJ2-1, with D tentatively TRBD2 (6 bases). V lost 0 bases, J lost 10 bases, and 13 bases lay in between. CDR1 and CDR2 from the germline V gene are SGHAT and FQNNGV. The CDR3 is 14 residues long. Here the CDR3 reads CASSLEGMEGEQFF. CDR3 nucleotides: TGTGCCAGCAGCTTAGAGGGGATGGAGGGCGAGCAGTTCTTC.

This clonotype was seen ten or more times. For the CDR3, the DNA is TGTGCCAGCAGCCATTCCTTAGGGGCCCGGGGGCCTTCCTACAATGAGCAGTTCTTC. It translates to CASSHSLGARGPSYNEQFF. The rearrangement uses TRBV3-1 and TRBJ2-1; D possibly matches TRBD1 or TRBD2 (6 bases each). V lost 3 bases, J lost 1 base, and 22 bases lay in between. Germline CDR1 LGHDT, CDR2 YNNKEL (reference sequence). This CDR3 region has 19 residues.

The chain recombines TRBV7-3 with TRBJ1-2; D not certain. V lost 0 bases to trimming and J lost 6 bases, with 11 bases between them. The CDR3 loop spans 14 amino acids. Germline lookup yields CDR1 SGHTA and CDR2 FQGTGA. For the CDR3, the DNA is TGTGCCAGCAGCTTAACGTCCCCGAAGGATGGCTACACCTTC. As protein: CASSLTSPKDGYTF.

V usage is TRBV6-1 and J usage is TRBJ1-4; 7 positions match TRBD1. The CDR3 contains 14 residues. The V and J ends lost 4 bases and 5 bases, in that order; junction bases with no gene match: 4. Germline V gives CDR1 MNHNS, CDR2 SASEGT. CDR3 residues: CASSGDSLNEKLFF. In nucleotides, the CDR3 is TGTGCCAGCAGTGGGGACAGTCTGAATGAAAAACTGTTTTTT.

The chain employs TRBV20-1 and TRBJ2-5, with D maybe TRBD1 (5 bases). Trimming left V 3 bases short and J 1 base short, with 15 bases between. This CDR3 comprises 15 residues. Germline V gives CDR1 DFQATT, CDR2 SNEGSKA (reference sequence). The CDR3 DNA follows: TGCAGTGCTAGCCGCGACAGTATGACCCAAGAGACCCAGTACTTC. This codes for CSASRDSMTQETQYF.

This clonotype was detected a few times. Possible read error: a much larger clone is one base away. The CDR3 coding sequence is TGTGCCAGCAGCGCACGAGCGGGGAGCACAGATACGCAGTATTTT. This translates into CASSARAGSTDTQYF. The chain couples TRBV9 to TRBJ2-3; TRBD2 matches at 7 bases. The germline V gene encodes CDR1 SGDLS and CDR2 YYNGEE. V was pared by 3 bases and J by 0 bases, with 4 bases of the junction left unmatched. The CDR3 has 15 amino acids. The full variable domain, with the rest looked up from reference TRBV9 and TRBJ2-3, is DSGVTQTPKHLITATGQRVTLRCSPRSGDLSVYWYQQSLDQGLQFLIQYYNGEERAKGNILERFSAQQFPDLHSELNLSSLELGDSALYFCASSARAGSTDTQYFGPGTRLTVL.

Only a few counts were recorded for this clonotype. The junction and the germline gene differ at one end; a read error may be behind it. The chain is built from TRBV14 and TRBJ1-1; 10 bases are a match to TRBD1. Per the germline V gene, CDR1 is SGHDN and CDR2 is FVKESK. CDR3 length: 15 residues. The CDR3 coding sequence is TGTGTCAGCAGCCCTCGACAGGGGGCTTACACTGAAGCTTTCTTT. Encoded protein: CVSSPRQGAYTEAFF.

The rearrangement links TRBV5-5 to TRBJ1-1; perhaps TRBD1 as D (5 bases). V lost 2 bases and J 4 bases, leaving 21 bases between the germline ends. The CDR3 spans 17 residues. The germline gives CDR1 SGHKS, CDR2 YYEKEE (reference sequence). The CDR3: CASSFARAASRGTEAFF. CDR3 in DNA: TGTGCCAGCAGCTTTGCCAGGGCGGCATCCCGGGGCACTGAAGCTTTCTTT.